This T cell receptor (beta chain) is from a study of PD-1 blockade in classical Hodgkin lymphoma. Overall study results and limits: Complete responders' diversity at baseline resembled that of newly diagnosed patients. Healthy donors reportedly exceeded newly diagnosed patients in baseline TCR diversity. Significantly greater TCR diversity emerged by C4D1 in CD4+ cells but not CD8+ cells.

Every patient relapsed after autologous stem cell transplantation, and brentuximab vedotin exposure varied. Under best response, outcomes were complete response, partial response or progressive disease. V gave up 2 bases and J gave up 6 bases, with 7 bases separating them. This CDR3 region has 12 residues. The germline V gene has CDR1 SEHNR and CDR2 FQNEAQ (reference sequence). For this clone: Its antigen remains unidentified.

Assay used: immunoSEQ multiplex PCR; TCRdb lists only in-frame clones, some missing. The table has some 20,000 clones, approximately 84% seen once. The clonotype was recovered from a human donor with classical Hodgkin lymphoma. The chain couples TRBV7-9 to TRBJ1-1; D uncertain. Source: peripheral blood mononuclear cells (PBMCs), taken at baseline. DNA of the CDR3: TGTGCCAGCAGCTTAAGTGGAGCTGAAGCTTTCTTT. This sequence encodes CASSLSGAEAFF.